This TCR beta chain was observed in a study of blood T cell repertoires in COVID-19 (dated by TCRdb to the early 2020s). Background on the whole study: Samples from collaborators originated in the United States, Italy and Spain and spanned both the acute and convalescent phases of COVID-19. The material from the prospective study consisted of cDNA or gDNA derived from T cells, B-cell-depleted T cells, or PBMCs. The dataset comprised deeply sampled blood TCRbeta repertoires from subjects exposed to, actively infected with, or recovered from COVID-19. The repertoires were released in a freely available public database meant as a resource for research on the immune response to SARS-CoV-2. Samples came from the ongoing ImmuneRACE study (first 160 participants) plus 1,254 subjects from 6 global collaborators. Sample metadata almost always included a de-identified subject ID, COVID-19 status, age in years and sex. Where HLA class I and class II types were available, the types were taken from metadata supplied by the sample provider, not from assay-based typing.

Collaborating institutions collected whole blood in K2EDTA tubes following their own protocols. For TCRbeta analysis, collaborators shipped samples in one of three forms: frozen whole blood, isolated PBMCs, or DNA extracted from either of those sample types. With regard to this clone: The clone's antigen remains unknown. Per-base qualities were not stored, and no clone one base away is much larger.

Overall study outcomes, separate from this receptor: Clinical and demographic metadata were provided uncurated, with the amount varying by source and participant.

The immunoSEQ Assay, a bias-controlled multiplex PCR, was used to amplify TCRbeta CDR3 regions from genomic DNA. The study's processing was this. Nucleated cell counts per sample were estimated from amplification of reference gene primers within the assay. Sequence reads were collapsed and filtered to measure the absolute abundance of every unique TCRbeta CDR3 rearrangement. For each sample, productive Simpson clonality was calculated as the square root of Simpson's diversity index across productive rearrangements. Entries here come from immuneACCESS through TCRdb and include only in-frame sequences with V and J called. Some clones fail to appear in such tables; in the studies checked, an unresolved V gene covers under half of the shortfall, and the cause of the remainder is unknown. V and J calls and clone size are given by that table; D and trimming were obtained from the DNA. Within this sample are a few hundred thousand clones, with approximately 90% of them counted one time only. Roughly 4.1% of the sample rests with the top ten.

From its cysteine to its phenylalanine, the CDR3 spans 13 amino acids. Only the CDR3 part of the read is kept: 39 bases, read in frame from the first base. Taken from the germline V gene, the CDR1 and CDR2 loops are MGHRA and YSYEKL. The V end loses 4 bases and the J end loses 11 bases, and a stretch of 17 bases separates them. This chain is built from TRBV4-1 and TRBJ1-1, with the D segment identity uncertain. Sequenced material: peripheral blood. The source of this sequence is a woman aged 45-65 years with active or convalescent COVID-19. The CDR3 region reads CASSPSEGALAFF. DNA sequence: TGCGCCAGCAGCCCCTCGGAGGGAGCGCTCGCTTTCTTT.